A single sample is the source of the 23 T cell receptor beta chains below, sequenced in a study of shared T cell receptors in the human thymus. Assay: immunoSEQ multiplex PCR; the TCRdb copy retains only in-frame clones and omits some. The sample contains 700,000 or so clones, around 85% of which appear only once. The sample also formed part of further work on human thymus T cells.

Sequenced material: thymocytes. The receptors were sampled from a girl younger than two with a congenital heart defect.

This rearrangement joins TRBV2 to TRBJ2-7, with a weak D call TRBD2 (7 bases). Germline CDR1 and CDR2: SNHLY and FYNNEI. The CDR3 is 15 amino acids. With 3 bases removed from V and 4 bases from J, the gap between germline ends came to 16 bases. CDR3 region: CASSEEQGGAYEQYF. The CDR3 DNA is TGTGCCAGCAGTGAGGAACAAGGGGGGGCTTACGAGCAGTACTTC. Full variable domain (rest looked up from reference TRBV2 and TRBJ2-7): EPEVTQTPSHQVTQMGQEVILRCVPISNHLYFYWYRQILGQKVEFLVSFYNNEISEKSEIFDDQFSVERPDGSNFTLKIRSTKLEDSAMYFCASSEEQGGAYEQYFGPGTRLTVT.

The chain uses TRBV28 and TRBJ2-1; D perhaps matches TRBD2 (6 bases). The germline V gene encodes CDR1 MDHEN and CDR2 SYDVKM. V lost 3 bases, J lost 5 bases, and 23 bases lay in between. The CDR3 is made up of 18 amino acids. The CDR3 loop reads CASSFKRRRRDENNEQFF. CDR3 DNA: TGTGCCAGCAGTTTTAAACGACGAAGGAGGGATGAAAACAATGAGCAGTTCTTC. The whole variable domain, filled in from reference TRBV28 and TRBJ2-1, reads DVKVTQSSRYLVKRTGEKVFLECVQDMDHENMFWYRQDPGLGLRLIYFSYDVKMKEKGDIPEGYSVSREKKERFSLILESASTNQTSMYLCASSFKRRRRDENNEQFFGPGTRLTVL.

V is TRBV7-9 and J is TRBJ2-3; 7 bases match TRBD2. Germline assignment: CDR1 SEHNR and CDR2 FQNEAQ (reference sequence). V trimming: 6 bases; J trimming: 0 bases; junction bases outside the gene matches: 9. This CDR3 region has 16 residues. CDR3 DNA sequence: TGTGCCAGCAGTAAAAAAGGCGGGGGAAGCACAGATACGCAGTATTTT. Its translation is CASSKKGGGSTDTQYF. Full variable domain (missing parts from reference TRBV7-9 and TRBJ2-3): DTGVSQNPRHKITKRGQNVTFRCDPISEHNRLYWYRQTLGQGPEFLTYFQNEAQLEKSRLLSDRFSAERPKGSFSTLEIQRTEQGDSAMYLCASSKKGGGSTDTQYFGPGTRLTVL.

The CDR3, as DNA: TGTGCCAGCAGTTTCTTAGGTCGACAGGGAGTACAAGAGACCCAGTACTTC. Residues: CASSFLGRQGVQETQYF. The J gene is TRBJ2-5, the V gene TRBV28; 7 bases match TRBD1. The CDR3 totals 17 residues. The V gene end was trimmed by 3 bases and the J gene end by 2 bases; junction bases not matched to a gene: 12. Germline CDR1 MDHEN, CDR2 SYDVKM. Full variable domain (outside the CDR3, taken from reference TRBV28 and TRBJ2-5): DVKVTQSSRYLVKRTGEKVFLECVQDMDHENMFWYRQDPGLGLRLIYFSYDVKMKEKGDIPEGYSVSREKKERFSLILESASTNQTSMYLCASSFLGRQGVQETQYFGPGTRLLVL.

The V and J genes are TRBV2 and TRBJ1-2; D not resolved. The CDR3 length is 8 residues. Trimming stripped 11 bases from V and 8 bases from J, with 6 bases between. Per germline, CDR1 SNHLY and CDR2 FYNNEI. The CDR3 spells CAPRGYTF. The CDR3 coding sequence is TGTGCCCCTCGGGGCTACACCTTC.

As DNA, the CDR3 is TGTGCCAGCAGACGGGACAGGGCCTACGAGCAGTACTTC. Translating it yields CASRRDRAYEQYF. The V and J genes are TRBV6-6 and TRBJ2-7; 9 nucleotides align to TRBD1. CDR1 and CDR2 from the germline V gene are MNHNY and SVGAGI (reference sequence). The length of the CDR3 is 13 residues. Trimming removed 6 bases from V and 2 bases from J; junction bases left unmatched: 2.

This chain connects TRBV28 to TRBJ2-7; 7 bases agree with TRBD2. V dropped 2 bases and J dropped 3; count of bases not matched to a gene: 1. Germline V gene sequence: CDR1 MDHEN, CDR2 SYDVKM. The CDR3 consists of 13 residues. This CDR3 reads CASSLRGVYEQYF. In DNA, the CDR3 is TGTGCCAGCAGTTTACGGGGGGTCTACGAGCAGTACTTC. Full variable domain (outside the CDR3, taken from reference TRBV28 and TRBJ2-7): DVKVTQSSRYLVKRTGEKVFLECVQDMDHENMFWYRQDPGLGLRLIYFSYDVKMKEKGDIPEGYSVSREKKERFSLILESASTNQTSMYLCASSLRGVYEQYFGPGTRLTVT.

As for this clone: At one boundary the junction diverges from the germline segment, which might be a read error. CDR3 sequence: CASGMQGSSKQPQHF. The CDR3 bases are TGTGCCAGCGGGATGCAGGGGTCAAGCAAGCAGCCCCAGCATTTT. The chain uses TRBV6-1 and TRBJ1-5; maybe TRBD1 (6 bases). This CDR3 region has 15 residues. Germline CDR1 reads MNHNS; CDR2 reads SASEGT.

V gene TRBV10-3 combines with J gene TRBJ1-1; D is unresolved. Trimming pared 2 bases from V and 6 bases from J, leaving 7 bases between. The CDR3 is 12 amino acids. CDR1 and CDR2 (germline): ENHRY, SYGVKD. The CDR3, as DNA: TGTGCCATCAGTGAGCCTGAGGCTGAAGCTTTCTTT. It encodes CAISEPEAEAFF.

The gene calls are TRBV14 and TRBJ2-7, with 12 positions matching TRBD1. Trimming removed 4 bases from V and 6 bases from J; junction bases left unmatched: 7. Germline V gene sequence: CDR1 SGHDN, CDR2 FVKESK. CDR3 size: 15 residues. CDR3 in amino acids: CASSRNRDRGREQYF. The DNA for the CDR3 is TGTGCCAGCAGCCGAAATAGGGACAGGGGGCGCGAGCAGTACTTC.

In nucleotides, the CDR3 is TGTGCCACCAGCAGAGGGCGGAGTTCACCCCTCCACTTT. Its translation is CATSRGRSSPLHF. The chain combines TRBV15 with TRBJ1-6; D gene unclear. Trimming left V 1 base short and J 9 bases short, with 7 bases between. The CDR3 has 13 amino acids. The germline V gene has CDR1 LNHNV and CDR2 YYDKDF (reference sequence).

The chain recombines TRBV6-1 with TRBJ1-5; D remains ambiguous. The CDR3 consists of 17 residues. From germline, CDR1 is MNHNS and CDR2 SASEGT. V lost 1 base and J lost 0, with 13 bases in between. CDR3 amino acids: CASSEGPLENSNQPQHF. CDR3 nucleotides: TGTGCCAGCAGTGAAGGTCCATTGGAGAATAGCAATCAGCCCCAGCATTTT.

This rearrangement joins TRBV5-1 to TRBJ2-3; a possible D gene is TRBD1 (5 bases). V was cut by 0 bases and J by 3 bases, with 11 bases left in between. CDR1 and CDR2 (germline): SGHRS, YFSETQ. The CDR3 sequence is 15 residues long. For the CDR3, the DNA is TGCGCCAGCAGCTTGGTCAGGGTGGGTACAGATACGCAGTATTTT. This codes for CASSLVRVGTDTQYF.

This clone appeared a few times. V usage is TRBV29-1 and J usage is TRBJ2-1, with TRBD1 identical over 7 bases. This CDR3 has 16 amino acids. Trimming took 0 bases from V and 4 from J; bases not matched to a gene: 9. The germline V gene has CDR1 SQVTM and CDR2 ANQGSEA. The CDR3 spells CSVEDFRTGDYNEQFF. CDR3 bases: TGCAGCGTTGAAGATTTCCGGACAGGTGATTACAATGAGCAGTTCTTC.

V gene TRBV15 combines with J gene TRBJ2-3, with TRBD2 matching over 14 bases. The CDR3 loop spans 19 amino acids. V dropped 5 bases and J dropped 1; count of bases not matched to a gene: 11. CDR1 LNHNV and CDR2 YYDKDF come from the germline V gene (reference sequence). CDR3 in amino acids: CATSLSRTSGGFGTDTQYF. CDR3 coding DNA: TGTGCCACCAGCCTAAGTCGGACTAGCGGGGGGTTTGGCACAGATACGCAGTATTTT.

This sequence joins TRBV15 and TRBJ2-4; weak D call: TRBD1 (6 bases). The CDR3 covers 17 residues. The germline V gene has CDR1 LNHNV and CDR2 YYDKDF (reference sequence). V was pared by 0 bases and J by 7 bases, with 19 bases between. CDR3 loop: CATSRDRGKPSLNIQYF. The CDR3 coding sequence is TGTGCCACCAGCAGAGATAGGGGGAAACCGTCTCTGAACATTCAGTACTTC. Full variable domain (rest looked up from reference TRBV15 and TRBJ2-4): DAMVIQNPRYQVTQFGKPVTLSCSQTLNHNVMYWYQQKSSQAPKLLFHYYDKDFNNEADTPDNFQSRRPNTSFCFLDIRSPGLGDTAMYLCATSRDRGKPSLNIQYFGAGTRLSVL.

V and J are TRBV14 and TRBJ2-5; TRBD2 aligns across 11 bases. The CDR3 spans 17 residues. The ends lost 0 bases at V and 3 bases at J; junction bases unmatched: 6. Germline CDR1 reads SGHDN; CDR2 reads FVKESK. This CDR3 is CASSQEWDSGGEETQYF. CDR3 DNA sequence: TGTGCCAGCAGCCAAGAGTGGGATAGCGGGGGGGAAGAGACCCAGTACTTC.

The chain combines TRBV7-3 with TRBJ1-2; D might be TRBD1 (6 bases). V was shortened by 0 bases and J by 1 base, with 15 bases between the two germline ends. The CDR3 has 17 amino acids. Per the germline V gene, CDR1 is SGHTA and CDR2 is FQGTGA. The CDR3 region has the DNA TGTGCCAGCAGCTTAACGGGAGGGGGGGGCAATAACTATGGCTACACCTTC. This gives the protein CASSLTGGGGNNYGYTF. Filled out from reference TRBV7-3 and TRBJ1-2, the complete variable domain reads GAGVSQTPSNKVTEKGKYVELRCDPISGHTALYWYRQSLGQGPEFLIYFQGTGAADDSGLPNDRFFAVRPEGSVSTLKIQRTERGDSAVYLCASSLTGGGGNNYGYTFGSGTRLTVV.

As to this clone: Other DNA variants within this sample encode the same CDR3. The chain carries TRBV19 and TRBJ2-3; TRBD2 aligns across 9 bases. This CDR3 spans 18 amino acids. Germline trimming cut 3 bases from V and 2 bases from J; bases unmatched to any gene: 12. Germline values: CDR1 LNHDA, CDR2 SQIVND (reference sequence). The CDR3 reads CASSMEAGGTLLTDTQYF. CDR3 DNA sequence: TGTGCCAGTAGTATGGAAGCGGGGGGCACCCTACTCACAGATACGCAGTATTTT.

Only a few counts were recorded for this clone. The chain is built from TRBV10-3 and TRBJ2-1; TRBD2 agrees at 8 bases. V was pared by 11 bases and J by 6 bases, with 9 bases of the junction left unmatched. CDR1 is ENHRY, CDR2 SYGVKD, per germline. The CDR3 has 13 residues. The CDR3 region is CASRTSFPNEQFF. In DNA, the CDR3 is TGTGCCTCCCGGACTAGCTTTCCCAATGAGCAGTTCTTC.

This clone appeared once. The chain joins TRBV5-1 to TRBJ1-6; 8 nucleotides agree with TRBD1. The V and J ends lost 1 base and 9 bases, in that order; junction bases with no gene match: 6. CDR3 length equals 15 residues. Germline V gene lookup returns CDR1 SGHRS and CDR2 YFSETQ. CDR3 amino acids: CASSLQGATSSPLHF. The CDR3 region has the DNA TGCGCCAGCAGCTTGCAGGGGGCGACTAGTTCACCCCTCCACTTT.

This clone was seen a few times. The rearrangement joins TRBV6-1 to TRBJ2-1; D ambiguous. CDR1 and CDR2 (germline): MNHNS, SASEGT. V was shortened by 0 bases and J by 8 bases, with 14 bases between the two germline ends. The CDR3 length is 15 residues. The CDR3 here is CASSEALLGMDEQFF. The DNA for the CDR3 is TGTGCCAGCAGTGAAGCGCTTTTGGGCATGGATGAGCAGTTCTTC.

This clone was picked up a small number of times. The chain joins TRBV13 to TRBJ1-2; D not certain. V was pared by 5 bases and J by 6 bases, with 16 bases between. The CDR3 totals 14 residues. CDR1 and CDR2 from the germline V gene are PRHDT and FYEKMQ (reference sequence). The CDR3 is CASSLKRVNDGYTF. DNA of the CDR3: TGTGCCAGCAGCCTCAAGAGGGTGAACGATGGCTACACCTTC.